This TCR beta chain emerged from a study of blood T cell repertoires in COVID-19. Overall study: The origin of the acute and convalescent COVID-19 samples was the United States, Italy and Spain. Sample material is recorded as cDNA or gDNA derived from T cells, B-cell-depleted T cells, or PBMCs.

V dropped 4 bases and J dropped 2; count of bases not matched to a gene: 2. CDR3 length equals 13 residues. Germline CDR1 GTSNPN, CDR2 SVGIG (reference sequence). Study members were between roughly 18 and 89 years old and lived in 20 to 30 US regions. Study processing details: Nucleated cell counts were estimated from reference gene primer amplification. Some clones are missing from TCRdb's copy, which holds only in-frame ones; the method was immunoSEQ multiplex PCR. D and trimming come from the DNA, and the V and J calls and clone size come from that table. The table lists approximately 180,000 clones, roughly nine tenths of them singletons.

The chain couples TRBV30 to TRBJ1-5; 7 bases are a match to TRBD1. Sequenced input: PBMCs or T cells enriched from blood (not recorded which). The receptor was isolated from a woman in her thirties or forties with acute COVID-19. Written as DNA, the CDR3 is TGTGCCTGGACCCAGGGGGGCAATCAGCCCCAGCATTTT. Amino acid sequence: CAWTQGGNQPQHF.